This T cell receptor beta chain was identified in a study of identical twins. This CDR3 has 14 amino acids. V lost 7 bases and J 0 bases, leaving 10 bases between the germline ends. TCRdb recomputed calls from the 5' RACE reads with MiXCR, one row per CDR3 protein. Of some 790,000 distinct CDR3 sequences listed, about 20% are singletons. The sample was also linked to a second study, of T cells expressing NK-cell markers.

This TCR came from a woman aged 18-29 years in good health. Specimen: PBMCs. The V and J genes are TRBV12-3 or TRBV12-4 and TRBJ2-4; D unresolved. The CDR3, as DNA: TGTGCCAGCACCACAGCCTTAGCCAAAAACATTCAGTACTTC. Encoded protein: CASTTALAKNIQYF.